This T cell receptor beta chain was sequenced during a study of blood T cell repertoires in COVID-19. Across the whole study: The study drew acute and convalescent COVID-19 samples from the United States, Italy and Spain.

Methods used by the authors: Amplified reference gene primers provided the basis for estimating nucleated cell counts. Using immunoSEQ multiplex PCR, the repertoire was profiled, and TCRdb retains in-frame clones only, with some absent. The V and J calls and clone size were taken over from that table, and D and trimming were inferred from the DNA. Among a few hundred thousand clones listed, 88% were seen once. From germline, CDR1 is SGHNT and CDR2 YENEEA. The CDR3 is 19 residues long. After removal of 2 bases from V and 5 bases from J, the junction contained 14 bases not matched to a gene. Participants came from about two dozen US areas, aged roughly 18 to 89 years. The study assigned cohorts using participant-reported clinical history.

The sample was PBMCs or T cells enriched from blood (not recorded which). The chain combines TRBV11-3 with TRBJ2-3; 12 nucleotides match TRBD2. This TCR was sampled from a woman aged 40 to 49 who had been exposed to COVID-19. The CDR3 bases are TGTGCCAGCAGCTTACCTAACGCAAGACTAGCGGGAGCCCTAGATACGCAGTATTTT. Translated: CASSLPNARLAGALDTQYF.